This TCR beta chain was profiled in a study of response to subunit inactivated influenza vaccine. General study findings and limits: Researchers suggested that each seasonal influenza vaccination recruits few new T cells.

Germline assignment: CDR1 LGHDT and CDR2 YNNKEL (reference sequence). J gave up 9 bases and V 4 bases, and 8 bases lay outside the gene matches. The CDR3 is 14 residues long. The table lists this clonotype with many counts. Its target is not known. One entry per CDR3 protein, called by TCRdb with MiXCR from the RT-PCR reads. This table holds 610,000 or so distinct CDR3 sequences, about 14% found once. The origin of this receptor is a man aged 50-60 years who received an inactivated influenza vaccine. Sample: PBMCs from blood, taken roughly 12 days after vaccination. J is TRBJ2-1 and V is TRBV3-1, with 8 bases that match TRBD2. CDR3 nucleotides: TGTGCCAGCAGCCCACCGGGACTAGGCGCTGAGCAGTTCTTC. Amino acids: CASSPPGLGAEQFF.